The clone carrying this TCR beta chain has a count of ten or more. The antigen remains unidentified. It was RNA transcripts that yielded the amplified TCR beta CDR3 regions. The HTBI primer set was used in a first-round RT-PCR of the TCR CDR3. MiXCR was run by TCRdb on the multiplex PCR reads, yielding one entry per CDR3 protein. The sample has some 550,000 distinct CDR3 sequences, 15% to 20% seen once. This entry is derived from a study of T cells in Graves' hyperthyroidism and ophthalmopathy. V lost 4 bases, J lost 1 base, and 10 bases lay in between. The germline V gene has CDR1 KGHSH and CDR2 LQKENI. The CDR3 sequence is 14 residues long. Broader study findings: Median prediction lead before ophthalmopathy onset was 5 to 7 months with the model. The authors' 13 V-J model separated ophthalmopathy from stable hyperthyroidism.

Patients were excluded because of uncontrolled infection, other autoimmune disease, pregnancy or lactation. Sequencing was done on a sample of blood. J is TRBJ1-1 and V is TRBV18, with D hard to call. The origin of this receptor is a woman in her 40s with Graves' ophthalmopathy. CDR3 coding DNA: TGTGCCAGCTCACTGGGAGGGTCGAACACTGAAGCTTTCTTT. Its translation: CASSLGGSNTEAFF.